This T cell receptor beta chain stems from a study of cytomegalovirus exposure and HLA in healthy donors. Study overall: A data release that came early held roughly 80 million unique TCRs from HLA-typed donors.

Donors sampled were nominally healthy, though unrecorded immune exposures were likely. The PCR contained 60 Vbeta and 13 Jbeta primers. Repertoires were generated with immunoSEQ multiplex PCR, while TCRdb's copy carries only in-frame clones and drops some. The sample lists about 130,000 clones, 82% seen once, with 2.7% in the top ten. Findings of the study overall: Near-uniform donor sequencing depth was presumed by presence/absence analyses.

For this clone: The antigen remains undetermined.

The TCR sequence derives from a boy between 2 and 15 years old in good health and CMV-seronegative. The sample comprised PBMCs.

The CDR3 coding sequence is TGCGCCAGCAGCTTCGGACTAGCGGGGACCGGGGAGACCCAGTACTTC. It is translated as CASSFGLAGTGETQYF. The chain recombines TRBV5-1 with TRBJ2-5, with TRBD2 matching 12 bases. From germline, CDR1 is SGHRS and CDR2 YFSETQ. The CDR3 contains 16 residues. Germline trimming cut 2 bases from V and 5 bases from J; bases unmatched to any gene: 7.